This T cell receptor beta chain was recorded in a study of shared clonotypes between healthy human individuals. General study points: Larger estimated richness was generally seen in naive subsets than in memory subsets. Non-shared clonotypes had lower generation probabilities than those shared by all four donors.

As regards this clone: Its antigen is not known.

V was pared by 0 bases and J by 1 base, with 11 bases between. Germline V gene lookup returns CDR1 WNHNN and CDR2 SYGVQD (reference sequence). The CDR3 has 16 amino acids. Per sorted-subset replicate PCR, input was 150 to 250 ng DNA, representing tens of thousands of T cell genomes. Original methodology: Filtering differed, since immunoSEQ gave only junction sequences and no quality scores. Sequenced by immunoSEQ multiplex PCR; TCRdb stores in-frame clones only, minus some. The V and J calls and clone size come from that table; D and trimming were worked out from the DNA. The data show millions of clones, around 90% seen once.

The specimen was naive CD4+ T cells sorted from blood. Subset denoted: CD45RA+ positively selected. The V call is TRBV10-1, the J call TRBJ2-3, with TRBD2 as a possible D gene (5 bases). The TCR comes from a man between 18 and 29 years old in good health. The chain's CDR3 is CASSESAAAGTDTQYF. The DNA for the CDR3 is TGCGCCAGCAGTGAGTCGGCGGCAGCGGGCACAGATACGCAGTATTTT.